This T cell receptor (beta chain) was recorded in a study of blood T cell repertoires in COVID-19. Looking at the study overall: Donors in the United States, Italy and Spain gave samples during acute or convalescent COVID-19. Nucleic acid was either cDNA or gDNA, and it came from T cells, B-cell-depleted T cells, or PBMCs.

Trimming shortened V by 5 bases and J by 5 bases, and 19 bases separated the two germline ends. The CDR3 spans 16 residues. CDR1 and CDR2 from the germline V gene are MGHRA and YSYEKL. Authors' methods: Nucleated cell number was recorded as an estimate derived from reference gene primer amplification. Here immunoSEQ multiplex PCR was the method, and the copy in TCRdb shows in-frame clones only, minus some. D and trimming were read from the DNA, whereas the V and J calls and clone size are those reported in that table. The repertoire holds a few hundred thousand clones, with approximately 78% as singletons.

Sequenced: peripheral blood. V gene TRBV4-1 combines with J gene TRBJ2-1, with D perhaps TRBD1 (6 bases). The source is a young woman with acute or convalescent COVID-19. CDR3 nucleotide sequence: TGCGCCAGCAGCTTACCTTTCGGACAGTTCGACAATGAGCAGTTCTTC. Protein: CASSLPFGQFDNEQFF.